This T cell receptor (beta chain) is drawn from a study of early stage breast cancer tumors. Study at large: Most invasive tumors, about 75% of the 16, were ER+/PR+/HER2-.

TCRdb's table, derived via immunoSEQ multiplex PCR, lists solely in-frame clones and lacks some. Here the sample spans a few thousand clones, around 62% being singletons. The CDR3 contains 14 residues. Germline V gene data show CDR1 as SNHLY and CDR2 as FYNNEI. With 6 bases clipped from V and 5 bases from J, the junction kept 5 bases outside the gene matches. The chain employs TRBV2 and TRBJ2-2; TRBD1 agrees at 8 bases. The sequencing sample was made of breast tumor tissue. This receptor was taken from a person between 60 and 70 years old with breast cancer. The CDR3 DNA reads TGTGCCAGCAGGGGGACAGGTGCGACCGGGGAGCTGTTTTTT. This gives the protein CASRGTGATGELFF.